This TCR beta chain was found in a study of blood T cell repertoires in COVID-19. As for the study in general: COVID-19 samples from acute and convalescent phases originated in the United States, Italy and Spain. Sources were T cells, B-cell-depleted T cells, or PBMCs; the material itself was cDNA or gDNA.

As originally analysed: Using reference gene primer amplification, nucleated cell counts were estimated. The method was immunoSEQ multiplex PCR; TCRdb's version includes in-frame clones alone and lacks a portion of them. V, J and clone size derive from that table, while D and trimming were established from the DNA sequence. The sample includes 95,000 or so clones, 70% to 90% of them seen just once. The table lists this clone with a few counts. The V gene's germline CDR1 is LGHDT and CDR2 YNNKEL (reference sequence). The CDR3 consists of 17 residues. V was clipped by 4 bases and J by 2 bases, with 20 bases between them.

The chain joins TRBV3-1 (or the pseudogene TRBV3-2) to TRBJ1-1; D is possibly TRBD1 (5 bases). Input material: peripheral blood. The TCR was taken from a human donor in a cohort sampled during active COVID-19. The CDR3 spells CASSPAWLDRLNTEAFF. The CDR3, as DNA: TGTGCCAGCAGCCCCGCTTGGTTAGACAGACTTAACACTGAAGCTTTCTTT.